These T cell receptor beta chains were read from a single sample in a study of T cell changes during pregnancy in multiple sclerosis. Measured with immunoSEQ multiplex PCR; TCRdb has only the in-frame clones, and not every one. The data contain some 46,000 clones, 90% to 95% of them seen just once; the ten biggest clones take up 0.39%. The sample was CD4+ T cells from peripheral blood mononuclear cells, taken after pregnancy. Receptor source: a female donor with multiple sclerosis, enrolled in a pregnancy study. Both conserved end residues are part of each CDR3. A D gene is named only where the DNA matches it firmly. The size of a clone is reported for some rows only, either as once, few or many, or as a class for expanded clones.

j_gene | d_gene | abundance | v_gene | CDR3aa | CDR3nt
TRBJ2-3 | TRBD2 | . | TRBV27 | CASSLLAGYTDTQYF | TGTGCCAGCAGTTTGCTAGCGGGGTACACAGATACGCAGTATTTT
TRBJ1-1 | . | . | TRBV19 | CASSIVAGWQDEAFF | TGTGCCAGTAGTATAGTTGCAGGGTGGCAAGATGAAGCTTTCTTT
TRBJ1-2 | TRBD1 | . | TRBV18 | CASSPDVQGNYGYTF | TGTGCCAGCTCACCAGATGTACAGGGGAACTATGGCTACACCTTC
TRBJ2-2 | TRBD1 | . | TRBV29-1 | CSVPGQGVTGELFF | TGCAGCGTCCCGGGACAGGGTGTAACCGGGGAGCTGTTTTTT
TRBJ2-3 | . | . | TRBV19 | CASSVIGTPGTDTQYF | TGTGCCAGTAGCGTAATCGGGACACCCGGCACAGATACGCAGTATTTT
TRBJ2-2 | . | . | TRBV6-6 | CASKSSNTGELFF | TGTGCCAGCAAGAGCTCCAACACCGGGGAGCTGTTTTTT
TRBJ1-5 | . | . | TRBV5-5 | CASSYRALSNQPQHF | TGTGCCAGCAGCTACAGGGCCCTTAGCAATCAGCCCCAGCATTTT
TRBJ2-6 | TRBD1 | . | TRBV5-1 | CASGQGGPSGANVLTF | TGCGCCAGCGGACAGGGGGGACCCTCTGGGGCCAACGTCCTGACTTTC
TRBJ2-7 | . | . | TRBV7-9 | CASSRRRGASHPYEQYF | TGTGCCAGCAGTAGAAGGCGGGGAGCCTCTCATCCCTACGAGCAGTACTTC
TRBJ2-3 | TRBD1 | . | TRBV19 | CASSIETGTVQTDTQYF | TGTGCCAGTAGTATAGAGACCGGGACAGTTCAAACAGATACGCAGTATTTT
TRBJ2-3 | TRBD1 | . | TRBV11-2 | CASSLGTGVTDTQYF | TGTGCCAGCAGCTTAGGGACAGGGGTCACAGATACGCAGTATTTT
TRBJ2-3 | . | . | TRBV2 | CASSDLLNRVYGDTQYF | TGTGCCAGCAGTGATCTCCTCAACAGGGTTTACGGAGATACGCAGTATTTT
TRBJ2-5 | TRBD1 | . | TRBV2 | CASRVRGPTTETQYF | TGTGCCAGCAGGGTTAGGGGGCCCACGACAGAGACCCAGTACTTC
TRBJ1-1 | . | . | TRBV5-6 | CASSLGQTGNTEAFF | TGTGCCAGCAGCTTGGGGCAAACAGGGAACACTGAAGCTTTCTTT
TRBJ1-2 | . | once | TRBV19 | CASSKLLGTNYGYTF | TGTGCCAGTAGTAAGTTGTTGGGCACTAACTATGGCTACACCTTC
TRBJ2-5 | TRBD1 | . | TRBV5-4 | CASSLTGGQGETQYF | TGTGCCAGCAGCTTGACAGGGGGCCAGGGAGAGACCCAGTACTTC
TRBJ1-5 | . | . | TRBV6-1 | CASRLYPNQPQHF | TGTGCCAGCAGACTCTACCCCAATCAGCCCCAGCATTTT
TRBJ1-1 | . | . | TRBV28 | CASSWTAGPTEAFF | TGTGCCAGCAGTTGGACCGCGGGGCCCACTGAAGCTTTCTTT
TRBJ2-1 | TRBD2 | . | TRBV30 | CAREREGNNEQFF | TGTGCCCGAGAGCGGGAGGGAAACAATGAGCAGTTCTTC
TRBJ1-2 | TRBD1 | . | TRBV5-4 | CASSVGTAYGYTF | TGTGCCAGCAGCGTCGGGACAGCATATGGCTACACCTTC
TRBJ2-1 | TRBD2 | . | TRBV7-9 | CASSSSGSNEQFF | TGTGCCAGCAGCTCTAGCGGGAGTAATGAGCAGTTCTTC
TRBJ2-5 | . | once | TRBV7-3 | CASSPPGSETQYF | TGTGCCAGCAGCCCTCCCGGGAGCGAGACCCAGTACTTC
TRBJ1-3 | . | . | TRBV15 | CATSGSGPSGNTIYF | TGTGCCACCAGCGGGTCAGGTCCCTCTGGAAACACCATATATTTT
TRBJ1-1 | . | . | TRBV14 | CASSQVSGRTEAFF | TGTGCCAGCAGCCAAGTGTCAGGGAGGACTGAAGCTTTCTTT
TRBJ2-3 | . | . | TRBV7-9 | CASSLASVMMGPDTQYF | TGTGCCAGCAGCTTAGCGAGTGTCATGATGGGCCCAGATACGCAGTATTTT
TRBJ2-5 | . | . | TRBV5-1 | CASSLGIGRETQYF | TGCGCCAGCAGCTTGGGAATAGGGAGAGAGACCCAGTACTTC
TRBJ1-5 | . | . | TRBV10-1 | CASSIGVNQPQHF | TGCGCCAGCAGTATAGGGGTTAATCAGCCCCAGCATTTT
TRBJ1-2 | TRBD1 | once | TRBV5-1 | CASSSGTGGAYYGYTF | TGCGCCAGCAGCTCCGGGACAGGGGGCGCGTACTATGGCTACACCTTC
TRBJ1-1 | . | . | TRBV19 | CASSSYRENTEAFF | TGTGCCAGTAGTTCCTACAGGGAGAACACTGAAGCTTTCTTT
TRBJ2-6 | TRBD2 | . | TRBV4-2 | CASSQVSAGGVGSGANVLTF | TGTGCCAGCAGCCAAGTATCTGCGGGAGGGGTTGGCTCTGGGGCCAACGTCCTGACTTTC
TRBJ2-1 | TRBD2 | . | TRBV19 | CASLAGGQTEQFF | TGTGCCAGTTTAGCGGGAGGGCAGACTGAGCAGTTCTTC